This T cell receptor (beta chain) was sequenced in a study of PD-L1 blockade in urothelial cancer. Study summary: Patients, treated from about 2014 onward, received atezolizumab 1,200 mg intravenously every 3 weeks. Samples of blood were analyzed 3 weeks (second dose) and 6 weeks after treatment start. A median of about 140,000 T cells was found in the blood samples. Study conclusions and caveats: Improved survival was predicted by pretreatment blood TCR clonality below the median.

The CDR3 contains 15 residues. CDR1 is SGHRS, CDR2 YFSETQ, per germline. Deletions cut 0 bases from V and 3 bases from J, with 11 bases between. TCRdb's copy holds only in-frame clones and misses some; the assay was immunoSEQ multiplex PCR. Of tens of thousands of clones in the sample, under 90% were seen once. Sample time point: pretreatment peripheral blood. As for this clone: Its antigen remains unknown.

The sequencing here drew on PBMCs, taken around atezolizumab (anti-PD-L1) treatment. The rearrangement links TRBV5-1 to TRBJ2-3; the D is unclear. This receptor was taken from a man aged 55 to 70 with urothelial cancer. CDR3 nucleotide sequence: TGCGCCAGCAGCTTGGAAGGATCTAGAACAGATACGCAGTATTTT. It yields the protein CASSLEGSRTDTQYF. Looking up the rest from reference TRBV5-1 and TRBJ2-3 gives the full variable domain: KAGVTQTPRYLIKTRGQQVTLSCSPISGHRSVSWYQQTPGQGLQFLFEYFSETQRNKGNFPGRFSGRQFSNSRSEMNVSTLELGDSALYLCASSLEGSRTDTQYFGPGTRLTVL.